These T cell receptor beta chains were read from a single sample in a study of CD8 T cells in Susac syndrome. TCRdb fed the immunoSEQ multiplex PCR reads into MiXCR, producing one record per CDR3 protein. The sample records approximately 140,000 distinct CDR3 sequences, around 75% being singletons. The sequencing input was CD8+ T cells from PBMCs. The receptors originated from a human donor with multiple sclerosis. CDR3s include the opening cysteine and the closing phenylalanine or tryptophan. Each record gives: clone size, D gene, CDR3 length, J gene, V gene, CDR3 DNA, CDR3 protein. A D gene is named only where the DNA matches it firmly. Expanded clones get a size class; other rows say once, few or many, or leave the size out.

abundance: .; d_gene: .; len: 17; j_gene: TRBJ2-1; v_gene: TRBV13; CDR3nt: TGTGCCAGCAGCTCGGCGGTCAGGGGTCTCTCCTACAATGAGCAGTTCTTC; CDR3aa: CASSSAVRGLSYNEQFF
abundance: .; d_gene: .; len: 13; j_gene: TRBJ2-2; v_gene: TRBV19; CDR3nt: TGTGCCAGTAGTATAGGGGGGAGCGGGGAGCTGTTTTTT; CDR3aa: CASSIGGSGELFF
abundance: few; d_gene: .; len: 13; j_gene: TRBJ1-2; v_gene: TRBV6-1; CDR3nt: TGTGCCAGCAGTGAGACAGCTAACTATGGCTACACCTTC; CDR3aa: CASSETANYGYTF
abundance: .; d_gene: TRBD1; len: 12; j_gene: TRBJ1-6; v_gene: TRBV5-1; CDR3nt: TGCGCCAGCAGGACAGGGAATTCACCCCTCCACTTT; CDR3aa: CASRTGNSPLHF
abundance: .; d_gene: .; len: 15; j_gene: TRBJ2-3; v_gene: TRBV21-1; CDR3nt: TGTGCCAGCAGCAATTCCTTGTGGAGCACAGATACGCAGTATTTT; CDR3aa: CASSNSLWSTDTQYF
abundance: .; d_gene: .; len: 17; j_gene: TRBJ2-7; v_gene: TRBV7-6; CDR3nt: TGTGCCAGCAGCTTAGAGGGACCCCGGGCTTCTTTTTACGAGCAGTACTTC; CDR3aa: CASSLEGPRASFYEQYF
abundance: .; d_gene: .; len: 12; j_gene: TRBJ1-1; v_gene: TRBV2; CDR3nt: TGTGCCAGCAGTGTCGAATACACTGAAGCTTTCTTT; CDR3aa: CASSVEYTEAFF
abundance: .; d_gene: .; len: 18; j_gene: TRBJ1-3; v_gene: TRBV11-2; CDR3nt: TGTGCCAGCAGCAACCTTCGTAGGCGATTCCGATCTGGAAACACCATATATTTT; CDR3aa: CASSNLRRRFRSGNTIYF
abundance: .; d_gene: TRBD1; len: 16; j_gene: TRBJ2-7; v_gene: TRBV27; CDR3nt: TGTGCCAGCAGTTTATCAAAGGGGACAGGGAACTACGAGCAGTACTTC; CDR3aa: CASSLSKGTGNYEQYF
abundance: .; d_gene: .; len: 14; j_gene: TRBJ2-7; v_gene: TRBV7-7; CDR3nt: TGTGCTAGCAGCCAGGGCACGGGATCCTACGAGCAGTACTTC; CDR3aa: CASSQGTGSYEQYF
abundance: .; d_gene: .; len: 14; j_gene: TRBJ2-5; v_gene: TRBV27; CDR3nt: TGTGCCAGCGGACCGACAGGAGTGGGGGAGACCCAGTACTTC; CDR3aa: CASGPTGVGETQYF
abundance: .; d_gene: .; len: 16; j_gene: TRBJ1-1; v_gene: TRBV6-1; CDR3nt: TGTGCCAGCAGTACACACAGGTCGATCATGAACACTGAAGCTTTCTTT; CDR3aa: CASSTHRSIMNTEAFF
abundance: .; d_gene: .; len: 10; j_gene: TRBJ1-1; v_gene: TRBV6-6; CDR3nt: TGTGCCAGCTGGAACGCTGAAGCTTTCTTT; CDR3aa: CASWNAEAFF
abundance: few; d_gene: .; len: 13; j_gene: TRBJ2-2; v_gene: TRBV15; CDR3nt: TGTGCCACCAGCAGTAGTTCCCCCGGGGAGCTGTTTTTT; CDR3aa: CATSSSSPGELFF
abundance: .; d_gene: .; len: 15; j_gene: TRBJ1-1; v_gene: TRBV5-5; CDR3nt: TGTGCCAGCAGCTTACACTTTCAGGGAAGCCTTGAAGCTTTCTTT; CDR3aa: CASSLHFQGSLEAFF
abundance: .; d_gene: .; len: 14; j_gene: TRBJ1-1; v_gene: TRBV19; CDR3nt: TGTGCCAGTAGTATCCTAGCCACCAACACTGAAGCTTTCTTT; CDR3aa: CASSILATNTEAFF